The clone carrying this TCR beta chain appeared a few times. Its antigen is not known. The sample belongs to a study of Tregs in tolerant kidney transplant recipients. Generated by immunoSEQ multiplex PCR, the TCRdb table keeps only in-frame clones and is missing some. The sample consists of 45,000 or so clones, over 85% of them appearing once. Related graft donors supplied nonmyeloablative bone marrow transplants, and mixed chimerism was transient. Thawed PBMCs were FACS-sorted into unstimulated CD4+CD25+CD127- regulatory T cells, CD4+CD25- non-regulatory cells, CD4 and CD8 cells. Findings of the study overall: For some patients, primers changed over time, blocking nucleotide-level comparison. Tregs expanded with activated donor B cells seemed most donor-specific.

This TCR was sampled from a human patient who received a combined kidney and bone marrow transplant. Some T cells may trace back to the graft donor. This sample comprised CD8+ T cells from blood (PBMCs), obtained 12 months after the transplant.

CDR3 sequence reads: CASSQDSPDGYTF. In DNA, the CDR3 is TGCGCCAGCAGCCAAGATTCTCCCGATGGCTACACCTTC. The chain carries TRBV4-3 and TRBJ1-2; D gene uncertain. Trimming pared 0 bases from V and 6 bases from J, leaving 8 bases between. Germline V CDR1 and CDR2: LGHNA, YSLEER. The CDR3 consists of 13 residues.